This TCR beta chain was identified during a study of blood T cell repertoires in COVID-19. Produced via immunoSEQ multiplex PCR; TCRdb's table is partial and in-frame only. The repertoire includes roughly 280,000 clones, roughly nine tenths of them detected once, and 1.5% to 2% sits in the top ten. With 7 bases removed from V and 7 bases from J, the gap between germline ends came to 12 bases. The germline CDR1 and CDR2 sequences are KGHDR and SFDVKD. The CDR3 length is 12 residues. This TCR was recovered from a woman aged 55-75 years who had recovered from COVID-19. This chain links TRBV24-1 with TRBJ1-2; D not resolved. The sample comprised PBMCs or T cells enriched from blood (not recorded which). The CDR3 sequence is CATRGEGLGYTF. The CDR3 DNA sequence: TGTGCCACCAGGGGTGAGGGCCTTGGCTACACCTTC.